The 22 T cell receptor beta chains below come from one sample, sequenced in a study of OX40 agonist ivuxolimab in advanced cancers. The method behind the library was the immunoSEQ multiplex PCR assay. This immuneACCESS table, as held by TCRdb, lists in-frame sequences with V and J called but not all clones. Of the missing ones, under half trace to an unresolved V gene in checked studies; the others have no known cause. Counted in this sample were tens of thousands of clones; roughly 85% of them appeared once. Around 4.3% of the sample is held by the ten biggest clonotypes. The material was CD4+ or CD8+ T cells sorted from blood, obtained in a trial of the OX40 agonist ivuxolimab. The source of these receptors is an adult with an advanced solid tumor such as melanoma, head and neck, liver or kidney cancer.

J is TRBJ2-1 and V is TRBV6-5; 13 bases fit TRBD2. CDR3 size: 15 residues. Germline assignment: CDR1 MNHEY and CDR2 SVGAGI. V shed 5 bases, J shed 10 bases, and the junction held 8 bases outside the gene matches. CDR3 sequence reads: CASSLGLAGAGEQFF. CDR3 sequence (DNA): TGTGCCAGCAGTCTTGGACTAGCGGGAGCCGGGGAGCAGTTCTTC.

On this clone itself: This sample includes further DNA sequences coding for the same CDR3. DNA of the CDR3: TGTGCCACCAGCATGACCCGGTCTAACCACCACGAGCAGTACTTC. Translated: CATSMTRSNHHEQYF. This chain joins TRBV15 and TRBJ2-7; D is uncertain. The CDR3 length is 15 residues. Trimming left V 4 bases short and J 5 bases short, with 18 bases between. Germline assignment: CDR1 LNHNV and CDR2 YYDKDF (reference sequence).

This clone came up once. This chain uses TRBV18 with TRBJ2-7; 9 nucleotides agree with TRBD1. This CDR3 spans 14 amino acids. CDR1 is KGHSH, CDR2 LQKENI, per germline. V was clipped by 5 bases and J by 5 bases; unmatched bases: 7. CDR3 sequence reads: CASSGGQGRNEQYF. CDR3 DNA sequence: TGTGCCAGCTCAGGGGGACAGGGTAGGAACGAGCAGTACTTC.

The J gene is TRBJ1-2, the V gene TRBV4-1; weak D call: TRBD1 (6 bases). CDR3 length: 15 amino acids. V lost 5 bases and J lost 3, with 16 bases in between. In germline, CDR1 is MGHRA, CDR2 YSYEKL. CDR3 sequence: CASSFRQETDYGYTF. The CDR3, as DNA: TGCGCCAGCAGCTTCCGACAGGAGACCGACTATGGCTACACCTTC.

This clone was counted between two and nine times. The rearrangement links TRBV30 to TRBJ2-2; D is undetermined. CDR3 length equals 14 residues. V lost 0 bases to trimming and J lost 4 bases, with 9 bases between them. Germline-derived CDR1 and CDR2 are GTSNPN and SVGIG (reference sequence). DNA for the CDR3: TGTGCCTGGAGTGTACTCGGGTTCACCGGGGAGCTGTTTTTT. This encodes CAWSVLGFTGELFF.

The J gene is TRBJ2-7, the V gene TRBV6-1; D tentatively fits TRBD1 or TRBD2 (5 bases each). CDR1 is MNHNS and CDR2 is SASEGT in the germline V gene. The CDR3 spans 13 residues. V lost 4 bases and J 6 bases, leaving 13 bases between the germline ends. The CDR3 DNA is TGTGCCAGCAGTGGAAAATGGGACGGCGAGCAGTACTTC. This sequence encodes CASSGKWDGEQYF.

The V call is TRBV5-5, the J call TRBJ1-2; D is uncertain. Germline loops: CDR1 SGHKS, CDR2 YYEKEE (reference sequence). The CDR3 runs to 14 residues. The ends were cut back, 0 bases at V and 5 bases at J, with 11 bases in the middle. The CDR3 coding sequence is TGTGCCAGCAGCTTGGGCCCAGCCTGGTATGGCTACACCTTC. The encoded protein is CASSLGPAWYGYTF.

This clone was counted between two and nine times. The chain has TRBV10-3 and TRBJ1-2, with TRBD1 matching 8 bases. The CDR3 runs to 14 residues. CDR1 ENHRY and CDR2 SYGVKD come from the germline V gene. V was clipped by 10 bases and J by 4 bases; unmatched bases: 11. CDR3 residues: CATAPMTGAYGYTF. The CDR3 coding sequence is TGTGCCACCGCCCCAATGACAGGGGCCTATGGCTACACCTTC.

The CDR3: CASSLPGGGGTGELFF. The CDR3 DNA reads as TGTGCCAGCAGCTTACCGGGAGGCGGTGGCACCGGGGAGCTGTTTTTT. The J gene is TRBJ2-2, the V gene TRBV5-4, with 7 bases fitting TRBD2. The junction had 8 bases not matched to a gene; V was cut back by 2 bases and J by 4 bases. Germline lookup yields CDR1 SGHNT and CDR2 YYREEE (reference sequence). The CDR3 runs 16 residues.

CDR3 sequence: CASSSLSRDHNEKLFF. The CDR3 coding sequence is TGTGCCAGCAGTTCCCTCAGCAGGGACCATAATGAAAAACTGTTTTTT. The chain combines TRBV6-5 with TRBJ1-4; D possibly corresponds to TRBD1 (5 bases). CDR3 size: 16 residues. The germline V gene has CDR1 MNHEY and CDR2 SVGAGI. Between the trimmed V and J ends, which lost 4 bases and 4 bases, there was a span of 16 bases.

The chain recombines TRBV6-1 with TRBJ1-2; 9 bases are a match to TRBD1. After removal of 1 base from V and 1 base from J, the junction contained 1 base not matched to a gene. CDR1 and CDR2 (germline): MNHNS, SASEGT. The CDR3 loop spans 15 amino acids. The CDR3 DNA follows: TGTGCCAGCAGTGAAGGGACAGGGGATAACTATGGCTACACCTTC. Amino acids: CASSEGTGDNYGYTF.

The J gene is TRBJ1-5, the V gene TRBV7-9; D is ambiguous. The V and J ends lost 1 base and 10 bases respectively, with 11 bases between them. The length of the CDR3 is 13 residues. Per the germline V gene, CDR1 is SEHNR and CDR2 is FQNEAQ (reference sequence). CDR3 nucleotides: TGTGCCAGCAGCTTAGGGGATGTGGGACCCCAGCATTTT. It codes for CASSLGDVGPQHF. Based on the CDR3 plus reference TRBV7-9 and TRBJ1-5, the full variable domain is DTGVSQNPRHKITKRGQNVTFRCDPISEHNRLYWYRQTLGQGPEFLTYFQNEAQLEKSRLLSDRFSAERPKGSFSTLEIQRTEQGDSAMYLCASSLGDVGPQHFGDGTRLSIL.

Concerning this clone: Other DNA sequences within the sample encode an identical CDR3. This sequence joins TRBV9 and TRBJ2-5, with a possible D match to TRBD2 (6 bases). The CDR3 has 13 amino acids. Per the germline V gene, CDR1 is SGDLS and CDR2 is YYNGEE. The V and J ends lost 3 bases and 4 bases respectively, with 10 bases between them. The CDR3 protein is CASSAGLLETQYF. Written as DNA, the CDR3 is TGTGCCAGCAGCGCGGGACTCCTAGAGACCCAGTACTTC.

This chain links TRBV9 with TRBJ2-3, with 7 bases lining up with TRBD2. Germline V CDR1 and CDR2: SGDLS, YYNGEE. The CDR3 has 17 residues. J was trimmed by 5 bases and V by 3 bases; bases with no gene match: 15. CDR3 coding DNA: TGTGCCAGCAGCGGGGGTGGCGGGAGATCTACGGGAGATACGCAGTATTTT. Amino acids: CASSGGGGRSTGDTQYF.

Concerning this clone itself: Other DNA sequences in this specimen translate into the identical CDR3. This chain links TRBV6-6 with TRBJ2-3; D may be TRBD2 (5 bases). The V gene lost 6 bases and the J gene lost 2 bases, with 18 bases spanning the gap. This CDR3 comprises 16 residues. Germline-derived CDR1 and CDR2 are MNHNY and SVGAGI (reference sequence). The chain's CDR3 is CASRKRASGFTDTQYF. The DNA of the CDR3 is TGTGCCAGCAGGAAACGGGCGTCGGGGTTCACAGATACGCAGTATTTT.

In this sample, this clone turned up a few times. The DNA of the CDR3 is TGCGCCAGCAGCTTAGGGGACAGGGGCTATGGCTACACCTTC. It translates to CASSLGDRGYGYTF. The chain employs TRBV5-1 and TRBJ1-2, with 10 bases that match TRBD1. CDR1 is SGHRS, CDR2 YFSETQ, per germline. This CDR3 region has 14 residues. Trimming at V came to 2 bases and at J to 4 bases, leaving 2 bases not matched to a gene.

This clone was counted only a few times. CDR3 nucleotides: TGTGCCAGCAGTTCGACTAGCGGCAATACGCAGTATTTT. It specifies CASSSTSGNTQYF. V and J are TRBV28 and TRBJ2-3; TRBD2 matches 9 bases. The ends lost 4 bases at V and 7 bases at J; junction bases unmatched: 3. Germline V gene lookup returns CDR1 MDHEN and CDR2 SYDVKM. The CDR3 runs 13 residues.

The chain carries TRBV21-1 and TRBJ2-5; TRBD2, as called in the table, went unchecked against the DNA. TRBV21-1 is deemed a pseudogene. The CDR3 is 15 residues long. The CDR3 reads CASSKWGGRIETQYF. For the CDR3, the DNA is TGTGCCAGCAGCAAATGGGGGGGTCGAATAGAGACCCAGTACTTC.

J is TRBJ2-1 and V is TRBV14, with TRBD2 identical over 8 bases. Germline-derived CDR1 and CDR2 are SGHDN and FVKESK. V dropped 3 bases and J dropped 3; count of bases not matched to a gene: 4. The CDR3 runs to 15 residues. CDR3 amino acids: CASSQFSGIYNEQFF. CDR3 in DNA: TGTGCCAGCAGCCAGTTTAGCGGGATCTACAATGAGCAGTTCTTC.

This chain uses TRBV6-5 with TRBJ2-2; D is unresolved. Per germline, CDR1 MNHEY and CDR2 SVGAGI. V was pared by 4 bases and J by 10 bases, with 10 bases between. The CDR3 has 12 amino acids. The CDR3 bases are TGTGCCAGCAGTTCCCCCGACGCGGAGCTGTTTTTT. This codes for CASSSPDAELFF.

The chain is built from TRBV21-1 and TRBJ1-5. TRBV21-1 is reported as a pseudogene. The CDR3 has 14 residues. The chain's CDR3 is CASTLRNSNQPQHF. DNA for the CDR3: TGTGCCAGCACCCTAAGGAACAGCAATCAGCCCCAGCATTTT.

V is TRBV6-1 and J is TRBJ1-3, with D maybe TRBD1 (6 bases). CDR1 and CDR2 from the germline V gene are MNHNS and SASEGT. Trimming cost V 2 bases and J 7 bases, with 12 bases left between them. The CDR3 length is 14 residues. The CDR3 DNA is TGTGCCAGCAGTGAAACAGGGACCGGTAACACCATATATTTT. It is translated as CASSETGTGNTIYF.